This T cell receptor (beta chain) was profiled in a study of cytomegalovirus exposure and HLA in healthy donors. The V end was cut by 0 bases, the J end by 2 bases, with 9 bases between. CDR3 length: 14 residues. Looked up from germline, CDR1 is GTSNPN and CDR2 is SVGIG (reference sequence). Whole-study findings and limits: Later on, an analysis showed TCR association rates differing by HLA locus, with DRB1 the most and HLA-C the fewest. Specific recognition of CMV antigens was confirmed in vitro for a few chains (all CMV-associated).

The primer mix had 60 Vbeta and 13 Jbeta primers. Clones were sequenced by immunoSEQ multiplex PCR, and TCRdb holds only the in-frame ones, with some missing. In the table there are 140,000 to 150,000 clones, 9.7% of which are singletons. On this clone itself: Its target is unknown.

Sequencing was done on a sample of PBMCs. This TCR was sampled from a man aged 50 or older in good health and CMV-seronegative. This rearrangement joins TRBV30 to TRBJ2-3; TRBD2 is a possible D gene (5 bases). The CDR3 nucleotides read TGTGCCTGGAGTGTACGGGGAACCACAGATACGCAGTATTTT. Residues: CAWSVRGTTDTQYF. The full variable domain, rest sourced from reference TRBV30 and TRBJ2-3, is SQTIHQWPATLVQPVGSPLSLECTVEGTSNPNLYWYRQAAGRGLQLLFYSVGIGQISSEVPQNLSASRPQDRQFILSSKKLLLSDSGFYLCAWSVRGTTDTQYFGPGTRLTVL.